This paragraph covers one T cell receptor beta chain sequence. These data originate in a study of naive and memory T cell subsets. The SP2 primer and nested alpha and beta constant region primers amplified ligated cDNA in four rounds. Alpha and beta constant region primers primed reverse transcription for blood and skin samples. Via MiXCR, TCRdb re-called the 5' RACE reads, giving one row per CDR3 protein. The table includes about 60,000 distinct CDR3 sequences, 8% detected once. The library had UMIs added by 3' ligation of an oligonucleotide to TCR cDNA. The clonotype was recovered from a female donor in good health.

The DNA for the CDR3 is TGTGCCAGACTAGCGGCCAAAAACATTCAGTACTTC. It encodes CARLAAKNIQYF. The chain is built from TRBV21-1 and TRBJ2-4; TRBD2, the table's D call, was not compared with the DNA. TRBV21-1 is a listed pseudogene. The CDR3 sequence is 12 residues long.